Each of the 20 T cell receptor beta chains below was sequenced from the same sample in a study of OX40 agonist ivuxolimab in advanced cancers. The method was immunoSEQ multiplex PCR; TCRdb's version includes in-frame clones alone and lacks a portion of them. The sample includes about 90,000 clones, roughly 89% of them seen just once. The sample here was CD4+ or CD8+ T cells sorted from blood, taken in a trial of the OX40 agonist ivuxolimab. The source is an adult with an advanced solid tumor such as melanoma, head and neck, liver or kidney cancer.

The V gene is TRBV30, the J gene TRBJ2-3; D remains ambiguous. The CDR3 has 12 residues. Germline loops: CDR1 GTSNPN, CDR2 SVGIG (reference sequence). V was trimmed by 2 bases and J by 1 base, leaving 4 bases between them. The CDR3 DNA reads TGTGCCTGGAGTTTGGGCACAGATACGCAGTATTTT. Translated, it gives CAWSLGTDTQYF.

This clone came up once. This chain joins TRBV11-3 and TRBJ2-7; D ambiguous. From germline, CDR1 is SGHNT and CDR2 YENEEA. Trimming removed 5 bases from V and 6 bases from J, with 14 bases in between. The CDR3 is 13 amino acids. This chain's CDR3 is CASSGEVVLEQYF. CDR3 sequence (DNA): TGTGCCAGCAGCGGAGAGGTGGTTCTCGAGCAGTACTTC.

The chain recombines TRBV9 with TRBJ2-2; D is uncertain. Trimming cost V 5 bases and J 0 bases, with 11 bases left between them. CDR1 SGDLS and CDR2 YYNGEE come from the germline V gene. The CDR3 loop spans 15 amino acids. The CDR3 coding sequence is TGTGCCAGCAGTGAGGCCCCAGCGAACACCGGGGAGCTGTTTTTT. It encodes CASSEAPANTGELFF.

J is TRBJ1-1 and V is TRBV9, with 7 nucleotides matching TRBD1. CDR1 and CDR2 from the germline V gene are SGDLS and YYNGEE. The junction had 9 bases not matched to a gene; V was cut back by 3 bases and J by 7 bases. The CDR3 contains 14 residues. The CDR3 coding sequence is TGTGCCAGCAGCGCCGACAGGGATAGAAGTGAAGCTTTCTTT. Amino acid sequence: CASSADRDRSEAFF.

The sample holds one count of this clone. This rearrangement joins TRBV28 to TRBJ2-5; the D gene is possibly TRBD1 (6 bases). The end of the DNA is better explained by TRBJ2-7, so the J call may be wrong. Per germline, CDR1 MDHEN and CDR2 SYDVKM. The CDR3 loop spans 14 amino acids. In nucleotides, the CDR3 is TGTGCCAGCAGTTTCGGACAGTTAGCCTACGAGCAGTACTTC. Protein sequence: CASSFGQLAYEQYF.

The chain uses TRBV27 and TRBJ2-2; 11 bases fit TRBD2. The CDR3 spans 17 residues. With 4 bases clipped from V and 3 bases from J, the junction kept 7 bases outside the gene matches. Per the germline V gene, CDR1 is MNHEY and CDR2 is SMNVEV (reference sequence). The CDR3 reads CASSWGLAVSHTGELFF. CDR3 in DNA: TGTGCCAGCAGTTGGGGACTAGCGGTTTCACACACCGGGGAGCTGTTTTTT.

The chain has TRBV5-5 and TRBJ2-1; D possibly corresponds to TRBD2 (5 bases). The CDR3 runs to 12 residues. CDR1 SGHKS and CDR2 YYEKEE come from the germline V gene (reference sequence). The V end was cut by 1 base, the J end by 9 bases, with 8 bases between. The CDR3 loop is CASSLFGVEQFF. The CDR3 DNA sequence: TGTGCCAGCAGCTTGTTCGGGGTTGAGCAGTTCTTC.

V and J are TRBV9 and TRBJ2-1, with 7 bases fitting TRBD1. J gave up 4 bases and V 5 bases, and 6 bases lay outside the gene matches. This CDR3 contains 14 residues. Germline V lookup: CDR1 SGDLS, CDR2 YYNGEE. CDR3 in amino acids: CASRSDRAYNEQFF. The CDR3, as DNA: TGTGCCAGCAGATCAGACAGGGCATACAATGAGCAGTTCTTC.

This rearrangement joins TRBV27 to TRBJ2-5, with unresolved D. Per the germline V gene, CDR1 is MNHEY and CDR2 is SMNVEV (reference sequence). Deletions cut 4 bases from V and 4 bases from J, with 10 bases between. The CDR3 is 13 residues long. CDR3 coding DNA: TGTGCCAGCAGTTGGGGTGAAGGAGAGACCCAGTACTTC. Translating it yields CASSWGEGETQYF.

This clone has more than one count but fewer than ten. The chain carries TRBV6-5 and TRBJ2-5; D is ambiguous. With 2 bases removed from V and 4 bases from J, the gap between germline ends came to 14 bases. The CDR3 is made up of 15 amino acids. Germline CDR1 reads MNHEY; CDR2 reads SVGAGI. The chain's CDR3 is CASSYRRGPVETQYF. CDR3 nucleotides: TGTGCCAGCAGTTACAGGCGCGGCCCGGTAGAGACCCAGTACTTC.

V and J are TRBV6-4 and TRBJ2-6; 7 nucleotides line up with TRBD2. Germline V gene lookup returns CDR1 MRHNA and CDR2 SNTAGT. The junction had 16 bases not matched to a gene; V was cut back by 5 bases and J by 0 bases. The CDR3 is 20 residues long. The DNA of the CDR3 is TGTGCCAGCAGTCGCCCCTCTCCTAGCGGTAACCTCTCTGGGGCCAACGTCCTGACTTTC. It specifies CASSRPSPSGNLSGANVLTF.

The gene calls are TRBV2 and TRBJ2-7, with TRBD1 as a possible D gene (6 bases). This CDR3 has 20 residues. Between the trimmed V and J ends, which lost 4 bases and 0 bases, there was a span of 28 bases. Germline V gene data show CDR1 as SNHLY and CDR2 as FYNNEI. The CDR3 loop reads CASSVYRAIKTGTTSYEQYF. DNA of the CDR3: TGTGCCAGCAGTGTTTATCGTGCGATCAAGACCGGGACAACCTCCTACGAGCAGTACTTC.

In DNA, the CDR3 is TGTGCCATCAGTGGGGGACAGGGGAACACTGAAGCTTTCTTT. Its translation is CAISGGQGNTEAFF. V gene TRBV10-3 combines with J gene TRBJ1-1; 9 bases map to TRBD1. Trimming at V came to 4 bases and at J to 1 base, leaving 1 base not matched to a gene. The V gene's germline CDR1 is ENHRY and CDR2 SYGVKD. The CDR3 has 14 residues.

This clone showed up just a few times. The V call is TRBV5-6, the J call TRBJ1-2; D not certain. V lost 0 bases to trimming and J lost 3 bases, with 3 bases between them. Germline loops: CDR1 SGHDT, CDR2 YYEEEE. The CDR3 length is 12 residues. CDR3 nucleotide sequence: TGTGCCAGCAGCTTGGGACACTATGGCTACACCTTC. Residues: CASSLGHYGYTF.

V is TRBV4-2 and J is TRBJ2-7; 7 bases align to TRBD2. Germline trimming cut 0 bases from V and 3 bases from J; bases unmatched to any gene: 11. The CDR3 length is 17 residues. Germline CDR1 and CDR2: LGHNA and YNFKEQ. CDR3 DNA sequence: TGTGCCAGCAGCCAAGATCAGCTTGCGGGAGCGTACTACGAGCAGTACTTC. This encodes CASSQDQLAGAYYEQYF.

This chain links TRBV28 with TRBJ2-7, with D perhaps TRBD2 (6 bases). Between the trimmed V and J ends, which lost 5 bases and 5 bases, there was a span of 19 bases. Germline CDR1 reads MDHEN; CDR2 reads SYDVKM. There are 15 residues in the CDR3. CDR3 in DNA: TGTGCCAGCAGTCCGGGGACCGGGAGCGGCCACGAGCAGTACTTC. It translates to CASSPGTGSGHEQYF.

This clone was detected a few times. The V call is TRBV30, the J call TRBJ1-2; 12 bases map to TRBD1. Germline CDR1 GTSNPN, CDR2 SVGIG (reference sequence). V was pared by 2 bases and J by 8 bases, with 9 bases of the junction left unmatched. This CDR3 is built from 15 residues. In DNA, the CDR3 is TGTGCCTGGAGTCTCCCGGGACAGGGGGCGAGAGGCTACACCTTC. Its protein product is CAWSLPGQGARGYTF.

The DNA of the CDR3 is TGTGCCAGCAGCAAATGGGAGACTAGCGGGACGACGGGAAACTACGAGCAGTACTTC. It translates to CASSKWETSGTTGNYEQYF. J is TRBJ2-7 and V is TRBV21-1; TRBD2 is the table's D call, not checked against the DNA. TRBV21-1 is a pseudogene. The CDR3 runs 19 residues.

The chain employs TRBV7-9 and TRBJ1-2, with D perhaps matching TRBD1 (6 bases). Germline V gene sequence: CDR1 SEHNR, CDR2 FQNEAQ (reference sequence). The germline V and J ends were trimmed by 5 bases and 7 bases, with 17 bases remaining between them. The CDR3 spans 14 residues. DNA of the CDR3: TGTGCCAGCAGCCGAATTTTGGGGGCTGGTGGCTACACCTTC. It codes for CASSRILGAGGYTF.

The V and J genes are TRBV15 and TRBJ2-5; D gene unclear. Looked up from germline, CDR1 is LNHNV and CDR2 is YYDKDF (reference sequence). The CDR3 runs to 12 residues. Trimming took off 2 bases at V and 4 bases at J, with 5 bases between the two ends. The DNA for the CDR3 is TGTGCCACCAGCAGACTTGGAGAGACCCAGTACTTC. The encoded protein is CATSRLGETQYF.